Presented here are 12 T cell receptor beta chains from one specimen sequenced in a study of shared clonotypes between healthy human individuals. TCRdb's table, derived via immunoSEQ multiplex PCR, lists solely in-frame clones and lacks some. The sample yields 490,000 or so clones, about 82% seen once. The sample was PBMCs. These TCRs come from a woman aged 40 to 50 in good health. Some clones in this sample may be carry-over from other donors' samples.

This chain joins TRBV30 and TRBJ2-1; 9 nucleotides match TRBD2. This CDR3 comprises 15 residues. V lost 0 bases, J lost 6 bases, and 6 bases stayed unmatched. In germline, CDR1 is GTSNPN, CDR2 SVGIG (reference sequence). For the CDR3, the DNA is TGTGCCTGGAGTGTACGGTTGCGGGAGGGCAATGAGCAGTTCTTC. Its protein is CAWSVRLREGNEQFF.

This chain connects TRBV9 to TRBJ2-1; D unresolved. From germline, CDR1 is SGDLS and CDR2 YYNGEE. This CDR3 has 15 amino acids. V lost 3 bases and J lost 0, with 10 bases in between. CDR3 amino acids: CASSAFIGSYNEQFF. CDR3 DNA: TGTGCCAGCAGCGCCTTCATAGGCTCCTACAATGAGCAGTTCTTC. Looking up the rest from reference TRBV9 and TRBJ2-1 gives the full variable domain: DSGVTQTPKHLITATGQRVTLRCSPRSGDLSVYWYQQSLDQGLQFLIQYYNGEERAKGNILERFSAQQFPDLHSELNLSSLELGDSALYFCASSAFIGSYNEQFFGPGTRLTVL.

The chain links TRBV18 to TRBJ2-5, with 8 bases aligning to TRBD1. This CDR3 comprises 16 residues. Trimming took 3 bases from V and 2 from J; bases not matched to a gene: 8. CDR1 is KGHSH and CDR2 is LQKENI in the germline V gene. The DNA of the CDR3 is TGTGCCAGCTCACCCTCGGCCAGGGGGCGGCAAGAGACCCAGTACTTC. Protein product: CASSPSARGRQETQYF.

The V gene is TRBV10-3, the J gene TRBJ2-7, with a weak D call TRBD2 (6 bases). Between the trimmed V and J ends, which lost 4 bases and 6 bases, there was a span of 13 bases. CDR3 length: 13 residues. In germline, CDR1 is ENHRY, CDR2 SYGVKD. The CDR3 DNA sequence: TGTGCCATCAGTGGGACTACACCGGGCGAGCAGTACTTC. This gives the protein CAISGTTPGEQYF.

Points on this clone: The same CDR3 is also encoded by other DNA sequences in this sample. The CDR3 loop is CASRLAGGGDTQYF. The CDR3 DNA follows: TGTGCCAGCAGGCTAGCGGGAGGAGGGGATACGCAGTATTTT. The V call is TRBV2, the J call TRBJ2-3; 11 bases fit TRBD2. This CDR3 is 14 amino acids long. Germline V CDR1 and CDR2: SNHLY, FYNNEI. The ends lost 6 bases at V and 6 bases at J; junction bases unmatched: 5.

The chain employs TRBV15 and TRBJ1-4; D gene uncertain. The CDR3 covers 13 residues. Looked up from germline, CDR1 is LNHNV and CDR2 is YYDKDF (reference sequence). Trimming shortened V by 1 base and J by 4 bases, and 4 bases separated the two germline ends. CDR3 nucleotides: TGTGCCACCAGCAGAGGTTATAATGAAAAACTGTTTTTT. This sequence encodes CATSRGYNEKLFF.

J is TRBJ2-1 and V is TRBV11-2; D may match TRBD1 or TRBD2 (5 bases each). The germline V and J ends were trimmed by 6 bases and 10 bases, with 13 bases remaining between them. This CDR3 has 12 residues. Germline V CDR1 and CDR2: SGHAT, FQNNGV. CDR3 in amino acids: CASRLGRDEQFF. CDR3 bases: TGTGCCAGCAGACTGGGAAGGGACGAGCAGTTCTTC. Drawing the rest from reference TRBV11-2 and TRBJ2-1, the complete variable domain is EAGVAQSPRYKIIEKRQSVAFWCNPISGHATLYWYQQILGQGPKLLIQFQNNGVVDDSQLPKDRFSAERLKGVDSTLKIQPAKLEDSAVYLCASRLGRDEQFFGPGTRLTVL.

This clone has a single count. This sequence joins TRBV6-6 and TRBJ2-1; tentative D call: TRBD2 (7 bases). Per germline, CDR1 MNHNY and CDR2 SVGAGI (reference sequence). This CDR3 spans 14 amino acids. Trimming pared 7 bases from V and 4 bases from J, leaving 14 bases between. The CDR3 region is CASTRGTTYNEQFF. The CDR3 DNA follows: TGTGCCAGCACAAGGGGGACTACTTACAATGAGCAGTTCTTC.

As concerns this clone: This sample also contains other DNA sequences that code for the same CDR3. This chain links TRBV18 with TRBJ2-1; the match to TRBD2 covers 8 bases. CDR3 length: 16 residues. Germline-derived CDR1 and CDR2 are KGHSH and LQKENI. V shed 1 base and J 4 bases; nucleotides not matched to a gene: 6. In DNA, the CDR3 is TGTGCCAGCTCACCACGGATTAGCGGGACGTACAATGAGCAGTTCTTC. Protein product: CASSPRISGTYNEQFF.

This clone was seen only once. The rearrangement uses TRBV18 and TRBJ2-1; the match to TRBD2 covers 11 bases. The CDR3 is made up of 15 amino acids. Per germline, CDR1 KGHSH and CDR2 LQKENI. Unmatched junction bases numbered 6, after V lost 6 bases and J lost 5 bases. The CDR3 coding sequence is TGTGCCAGCTCGCCGACTAGCGGGACGGACAATGAGCAGTTCTTC. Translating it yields CASSPTSGTDNEQFF.

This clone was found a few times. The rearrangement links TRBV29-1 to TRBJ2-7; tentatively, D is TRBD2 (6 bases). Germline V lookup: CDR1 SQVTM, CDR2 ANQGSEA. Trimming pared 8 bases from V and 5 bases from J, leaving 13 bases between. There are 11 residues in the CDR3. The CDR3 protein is CSHGAGNEQYF. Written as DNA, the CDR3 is TGCAGCCACGGGGCGGGAAACGAGCAGTACTTC.

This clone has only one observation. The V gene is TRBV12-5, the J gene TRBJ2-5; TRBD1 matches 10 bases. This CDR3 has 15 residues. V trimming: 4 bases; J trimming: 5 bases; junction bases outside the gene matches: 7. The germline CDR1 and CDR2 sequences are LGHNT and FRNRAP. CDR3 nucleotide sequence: TGTGCTAGTGGTTCCCCGGGGACAGGGGTCGAGACCCAGTACTTC. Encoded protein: CASGSPGTGVETQYF.